This T cell receptor (beta chain) was sequenced for a study of control samples from healthy donors and cancer patients. The table came from immunoSEQ multiplex PCR; TCRdb's copy has only in-frame clones and leaves some out. The sample has some 82,000 clones, approximately 80% seen once. CDR1 is MGHDK, CDR2 SYGVNS, per germline. V lost 2 bases and J 3 bases, leaving 7 bases between the germline ends. This CDR3 contains 13 residues. The specimen was PBMCs. The source of this sequence is a man in his sixties with head and neck cancer. The gene calls are TRBV25-1 and TRBJ1-2; weak D call: TRBD1 (5 bases). The CDR3 loop reads CASSEQGYYGYTF. CDR3 DNA sequence: TGTGCCAGCAGTGAACAGGGCTACTATGGCTACACCTTC.